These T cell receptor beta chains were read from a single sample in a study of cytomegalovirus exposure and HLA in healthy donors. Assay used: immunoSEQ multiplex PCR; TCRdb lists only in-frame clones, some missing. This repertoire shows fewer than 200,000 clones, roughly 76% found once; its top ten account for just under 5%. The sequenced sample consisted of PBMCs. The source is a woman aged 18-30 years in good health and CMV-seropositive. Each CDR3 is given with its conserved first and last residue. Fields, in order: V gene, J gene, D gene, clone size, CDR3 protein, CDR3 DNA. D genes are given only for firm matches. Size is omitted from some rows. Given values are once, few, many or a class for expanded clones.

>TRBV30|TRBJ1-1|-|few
CAWSPRGNTEAFF
TGTGCCTGGAGTCCCCGGGGGAACACTGAAGCTTTCTTT
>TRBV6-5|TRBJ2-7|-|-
CASHQGTYEQYF
TGTGCCAGCCATCAGGGGACCTACGAGCAGTACTTC
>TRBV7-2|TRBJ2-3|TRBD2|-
CASSLPAGVGDTQYF
TGTGCCAGCAGCTTACCGGCGGGGGTGGGAGATACGCAGTATTTT
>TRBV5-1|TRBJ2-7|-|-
CASSLGRFGQASSYEQYF
TGCGCCAGCAGCTTGGGGAGGTTTGGTCAGGCCAGCTCCTACGAGCAGTACTTC
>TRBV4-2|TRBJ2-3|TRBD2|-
CASSQAERGDLRSTDTQYF
TGTGCCAGCAGCCAAGCCGAGCGGGGGGACCTTCGATCGACAGATACGCAGTATTTT
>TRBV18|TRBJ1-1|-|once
CASSPFGQNTEAFF
TGTGCCAGCTCACCTTTTGGACAGAACACTGAAGCTTTCTTT
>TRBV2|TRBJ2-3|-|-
CASSKGEVTQYF
TGTGCCAGCAGTAAAGGGGAGGTTACGCAGTATTTT
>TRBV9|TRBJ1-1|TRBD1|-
CASSVTGKNTEAFF
TGTGCCAGCAGCGTGACAGGGAAGAACACTGAAGCTTTCTTT
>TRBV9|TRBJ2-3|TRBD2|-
CASTTSGGAVSTDTQYF
TGTGCCAGCACTACTAGCGGGGGGGCCGTGAGCACAGATACGCAGTATTTT
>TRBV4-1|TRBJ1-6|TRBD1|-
CASSHPGQAYNSPLHF
TGCGCCAGCAGCCATCCGGGACAGGCCTATAATTCACCCCTCCACTTT
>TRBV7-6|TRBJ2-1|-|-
CASSPTGSRGNEQFF
TGTGCCAGCAGCCCAACCGGCTCTAGAGGCAATGAGCAGTTCTTC
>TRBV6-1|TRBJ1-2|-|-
CASKRDYGYTF
TGTGCCAGCAAACGCGACTATGGCTACACCTTC
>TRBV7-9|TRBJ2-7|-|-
CSSSLSGNEQYF
TGTTCCAGCAGCCTCTCCGGGAACGAGCAGTACTTC
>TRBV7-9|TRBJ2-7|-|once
CASSLAVTSPYEQYF
TGTGCCAGCAGCTTAGCGGTTACTAGTCCGTACGAGCAGTACTTC
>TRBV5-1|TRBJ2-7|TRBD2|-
CASSLVPGTSGGDYEQYF
TGCGCCAGCAGCTTGGTTCCCGGGACTAGCGGGGGGGACTACGAGCAGTACTTC
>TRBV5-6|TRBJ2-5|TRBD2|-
CASSPLAGGRGETQYF
TGTGCCAGCAGCCCTTTAGCGGGGGGACGGGGAGAGACCCAGTACTTC
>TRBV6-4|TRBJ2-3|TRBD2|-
CASSEGLAITDTQYF
TGTGCCAGCAGTGAAGGACTAGCGATCACAGATACGCAGTATTTT
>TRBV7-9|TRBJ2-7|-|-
CASSYRAYEQYF
TGTGCCAGCAGCTACCGGGCCTACGAGCAGTACTTC
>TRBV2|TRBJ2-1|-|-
CASSQTGGHNNEQFF
TGTGCCAGCAGCCAGACAGGAGGTCACAACAATGAGCAGTTCTTC
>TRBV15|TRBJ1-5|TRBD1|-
CATSRGTGTFDQPQHF
TGTGCCACCAGCAGAGGGACAGGCACATTCGATCAGCCCCAGCATTTT
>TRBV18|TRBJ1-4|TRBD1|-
CASSQQGASEKLFF
TGTGCCAGCTCGCAACAGGGGGCGAGTGAAAAACTGTTTTTT
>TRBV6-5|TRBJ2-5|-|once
CASSYGPDGETQYF
TGTGCCAGCAGTTACGGGCCAGATGGAGAGACCCAGTACTTC
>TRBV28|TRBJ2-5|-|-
CASSPALVGETQYF
TGTGCCAGCAGTCCCGCCTTAGTTGGAGAGACCCAGTACTTC
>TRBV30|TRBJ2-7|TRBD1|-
CAWDPPGQKSYEQYF
TGTGCCTGGGACCCACCGGGACAGAAAAGCTACGAGCAGTACTTC
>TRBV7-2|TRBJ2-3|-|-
CASSLVGRFDTQYF
TGTGCCAGCAGCTTAGTGGGGCGATTTGATACGCAGTATTTT
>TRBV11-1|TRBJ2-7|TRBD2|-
CASHVAGGPMYF
TGTGCCAGCCACGTAGCGGGGGGGCCGATGTACTTC
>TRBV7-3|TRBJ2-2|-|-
CASSLMGRDRRLFF
TGTGCCAGCAGCTTAATGGGGAGAGACAGGAGGCTGTTTTTT
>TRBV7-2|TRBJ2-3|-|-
CASSRGGDDTQYF
TGTGCCAGCAGCAGGGGGGGGGACGATACGCAGTATTTT
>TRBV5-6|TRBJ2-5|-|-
CASQPGFQETQYF
TGTGCCAGCCAACCAGGGTTCCAAGAGACCCAGTACTTC
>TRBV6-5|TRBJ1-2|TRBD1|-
CASSFTGTGANYGYTF
TGTGCCAGCAGTTTTACCGGGACAGGGGCCAACTATGGCTACACCTTC
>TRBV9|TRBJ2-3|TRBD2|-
CASSVTRGSDTQYF
TGTGCCAGCAGCGTAACGCGGGGGTCAGATACGCAGTATTTT
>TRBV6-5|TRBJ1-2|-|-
CASSSPRRTGGYGYTF
TGTGCCAGCAGTTCCCCCCGGCGTACGGGGGGCTATGGCTACACCTTC
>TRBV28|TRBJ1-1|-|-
CASSLTGGGRAEAFF
TGTGCCAGCAGTTTAACAGGTGGGGGCAGGGCTGAAGCTTTCTTT
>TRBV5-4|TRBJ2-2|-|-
CASSLLSGVSGELFF
TGTGCCAGCAGCTTGTTGAGCGGTGTATCCGGGGAGCTGTTTTTT
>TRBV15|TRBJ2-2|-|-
CATSRVGDPAGELFF
TGTGCCACCAGCAGAGTCGGGGATCCCGCCGGGGAGCTGTTTTTT
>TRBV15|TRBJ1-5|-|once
CATSRVGGSQPQHF
TGTGCCACCAGCAGAGTGGGGGGGAGTCAGCCCCAGCATTTT
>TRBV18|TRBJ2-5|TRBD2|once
CASSPGLAGETQYF
TGTGCCAGCTCACCGGGACTAGCGGGCGAGACCCAGTACTTC
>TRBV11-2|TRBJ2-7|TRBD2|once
CASSPGTSYYEQYF
TGTGCCAGCAGTCCCGGGACTAGTTACTACGAGCAGTACTTC
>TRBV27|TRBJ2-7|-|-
CASMGLRNYEQYF
TGTGCCAGCATGGGGCTCAGGAACTACGAGCAGTACTTC
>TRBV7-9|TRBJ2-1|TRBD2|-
CASSWRLAGNLHNEQFF
TGTGCCAGCAGCTGGAGACTAGCGGGGAACCTTCACAATGAGCAGTTCTTC
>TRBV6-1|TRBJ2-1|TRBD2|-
CASSGHLAGVIGEQFF
TGTGCCAGCAGTGGCCACCTAGCGGGGGTTATCGGTGAGCAGTTCTTC
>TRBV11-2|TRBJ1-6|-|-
CASSLSWQDNSPLHF
TGTGCCAGCAGCTTAAGTTGGCAGGATAATTCACCCCTCCACTTT
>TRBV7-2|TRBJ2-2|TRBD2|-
CASSLALGSGAGELFF
TGTGCCAGCAGCTTAGCGCTCGGTAGCGGGGCCGGGGAGCTGTTTTTT
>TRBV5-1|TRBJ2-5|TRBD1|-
CASSWYARGQETQYF
TGCGCCAGCAGCTGGTATGCCAGGGGGCAAGAGACCCAGTACTTC
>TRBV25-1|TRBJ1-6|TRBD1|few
CASSEGQGYNSPLHF
TGTGCCAGCAGTGAGGGACAGGGTTATAATTCACCCCTCCACTTT
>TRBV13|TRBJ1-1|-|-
CASRTGHRNTEAFF
TGTGCCAGCAGGACGGGACACCGGAACACTGAAGCTTTCTTT
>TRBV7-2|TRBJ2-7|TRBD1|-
CASSLVGGQTSYEQYF
TGTGCCAGCAGCTTAGTAGGGGGACAGACCTCCTACGAGCAGTACTTC
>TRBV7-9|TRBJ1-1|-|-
CASSQRDTEAFF
TGTGCCAGCAGCCAACGCGACACTGAAGCTTTCTTT